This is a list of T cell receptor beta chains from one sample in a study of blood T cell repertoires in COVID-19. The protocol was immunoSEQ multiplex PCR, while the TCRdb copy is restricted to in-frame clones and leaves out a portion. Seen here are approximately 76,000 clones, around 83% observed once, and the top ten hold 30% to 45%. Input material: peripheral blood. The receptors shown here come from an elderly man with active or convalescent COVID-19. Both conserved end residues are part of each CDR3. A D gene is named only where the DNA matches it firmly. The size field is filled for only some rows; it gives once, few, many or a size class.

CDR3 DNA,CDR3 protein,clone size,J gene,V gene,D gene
TGCGCCAGCAGCTTAGGAAGGGGTTGGGACTTGAATGAGCAGTTCTTC,CASSLGRGWDLNEQFF,-,TRBJ2-1,TRBV5-1,-
TGTGCCAGCAGCCAAGTTACCCGGGACAGGAACACTGAAGCTTTCTTT,CASSQVTRDRNTEAFF,-,TRBJ1-1,TRBV3-1/TRBV3-2,TRBD1
TGCAGCGCTACAGGGAGCTATGGCTACACCTTC,CSATGSYGYTF,few,TRBJ1-2,TRBV29-1,-
TGTGCCATCACCCTACGGTCTCTGGGCCCCCCCTACAATGAGCAGTTCTTC,CAITLRSLGPPYNEQFF,-,TRBJ2-1,TRBV10-3,-
TGTGCCAGCAGCTTAACAGGGGGGAACACTGAAGCTTTCTTT,CASSLTGGNTEAFF,-,TRBJ1-1,TRBV7-9,TRBD1
TGTGCCAGCAGCCCTAATCCGGGACAGGGAGGCGGGACCCAGTACTTC,CASSPNPGQGGGTQYF,-,TRBJ2-5,TRBV7-2,TRBD1
TGTGCCAGCAGTGCCCAACTCCCGAGTAGTTGGGAGACCCAGTACTTC,CASSAQLPSSWETQYF,-,TRBJ2-5,TRBV6-2/TRBV6-3,-
TGTGCCAGCTCACCACCGGGAGGCAGGAATACCTACGAGCAGTACTTC,CASSPPGGRNTYEQYF,-,TRBJ2-7,TRBV18,-
TGTGCCAGCTCACCATACGAGGGAAGTACTAATGAAAAACTGTTTTTT,CASSPYEGSTNEKLFF,-,TRBJ1-4,TRBV18,-
TGTGCCGCATCTTTAGTGGGCAATCAGCCCCAGCATTTT,CAASLVGNQPQHF,-,TRBJ1-5,TRBV28,-
TGTGCCAGCAGCCTTCGGACTAGCGGGAGGTACGAGCAGTACTTC,CASSLRTSGRYEQYF,few,TRBJ2-7,TRBV6-5,TRBD2
TGTGCCAGCAGCGCCGGGTCCGAGGAAAAACTGTTTTTT,CASSAGSEEKLFF,-,TRBJ1-4,TRBV5-4,-
TGTGCCAGCAGTTACACTCGAGCGGGAGGGATGAACTCCTACAATGAGCAGTTCTTC,CASSYTRAGGMNSYNEQFF,once,TRBJ2-1,TRBV6-2/TRBV6-3,TRBD2
TGTGCCAGCAGCCAAGGTCCGGGGTCAGATACGCAGTATTTT,CASSQGPGSDTQYF,few,TRBJ2-3,TRBV3-1/TRBV3-2,-
TGTGCCAGCAGCTACTACAGGGACACTGAAGCTTTCTTT,CASSYYRDTEAFF,-,TRBJ1-1,TRBV7-3,-
TGCAGCGCTGCCAAAGGACTAGCGGGAGGGAAACCCTACGAGCAGTACTTC,CSAAKGLAGGKPYEQYF,-,TRBJ2-7,TRBV29-1,TRBD2
TGTGCTAGTGGTTTGGACAGGGGATATCAGCCCCAGCATTTT,CASGLDRGYQPQHF,-,TRBJ1-5,TRBV12-5,TRBD1
TGCAGCGCCGGGGGGGCGGACGACAGAGGAGGCTACACCTTC,CSAGGADDRGGYTF,-,TRBJ1-2,TRBV29-1,-
TGTGCCAGCAGTGCCTCTCCGACAGGGGGCTTCTATGGCTACACCTTC,CASSASPTGGFYGYTF,once,TRBJ1-2,TRBV6-4,TRBD1
TGTGCCATCAGTACCAGGGACACTGAAGCTTTCTTT,CAISTRDTEAFF,few,TRBJ1-1,TRBV10-3,-
TGTGCCAGCAGCCAGGGAGATTGGAATGAGCAGTTCTTC,CASSQGDWNEQFF,-,TRBJ2-1,TRBV14,-
TGTGCCAGTAGTGTAACTCTTACCGGGACAGGATCAGATACGCAGTATTTT,CASSVTLTGTGSDTQYF,few,TRBJ2-3,TRBV19,TRBD1
TGTGCCACCAGCAGAGATATTTCCCCCAGTGGAAACACCATATATTTT,CATSRDISPSGNTIYF,-,TRBJ1-3,TRBV15,-
TGTGCCAGCAGCTTAGGGGGCTCAGGGAACACCGGGGAGCTGTTTTTT,CASSLGGSGNTGELFF,-,TRBJ2-2,TRBV11-3,-
TGTGCCAGCAGTCTTGTAGACTCTGGGGCCAACGTCCTGACTTTC,CASSLVDSGANVLTF,few,TRBJ2-6,TRBV2,-
TGTGCCAGTAGTATCGGCGGGGGGGCCGGAGATGAGCAGTTCTTC,CASSIGGGAGDEQFF,-,TRBJ2-1,TRBV19,TRBD2
TGCAGCGTTGGGGCAGACTACGAGCAGTACTTC,CSVGADYEQYF,-,TRBJ2-7,TRBV29-1,-
TGCGCCAGCAGCGGGGGGGTACAGGGGGCTATCGGTGGCTACACCTTC,CASSGGVQGAIGGYTF,-,TRBJ1-2,TRBV4-1,TRBD1
TGTGCCAGCAGCAGACAGGGGGGAAACACCATATATTTT,CASSRQGGNTIYF,-,TRBJ1-3,TRBV21-1,-
TGTGCCAGCAGCTTAGTCGAGAACACCATATATTTT,CASSLVENTIYF,-,TRBJ1-3,TRBV7-9,-
TGTGCCAGCAGTGTGAGACAGGGGTACGAGCAGTACTTC,CASSVRQGYEQYF,few,TRBJ2-7,TRBV25-1,TRBD1
TGTGCTAGCAGCTGGGTAGGTGGGGCCGTTAGCAATCAGCCCCAGCATTTT,CASSWVGGAVSNQPQHF,-,TRBJ1-5,TRBV7-7,-
TGTGCCAGCAGAGCGACAGGATATAGCAATCAGCCCCAGCATTTT,CASRATGYSNQPQHF,-,TRBJ1-5,TRBV6-4,-
TGTGCCACCAGCAGGGAATGGGGGGGGAATTCACCCCTCCACTTT,CATSREWGGNSPLHF,-,TRBJ1-6,TRBV15,-
TGTGCCAGTCTGACGGGTCTTGGCTACACCTTC,CASLTGLGYTF,-,TRBJ1-2,TRBV6-5,-